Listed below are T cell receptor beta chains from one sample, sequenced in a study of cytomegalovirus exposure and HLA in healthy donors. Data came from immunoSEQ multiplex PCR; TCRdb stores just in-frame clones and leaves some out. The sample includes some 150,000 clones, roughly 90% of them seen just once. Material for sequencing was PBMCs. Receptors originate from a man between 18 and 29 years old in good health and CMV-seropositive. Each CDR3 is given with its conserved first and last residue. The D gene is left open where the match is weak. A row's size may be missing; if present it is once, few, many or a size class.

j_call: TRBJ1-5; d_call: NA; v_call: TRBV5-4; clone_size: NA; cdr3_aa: CASSLGQGQPQHF; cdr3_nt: TGTGCCAGCAGCTTGGGGCAGGGGCAGCCCCAGCATTTT
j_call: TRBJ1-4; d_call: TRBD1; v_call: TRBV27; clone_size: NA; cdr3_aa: CASSFGQGSNEKLFF; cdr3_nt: TGTGCCAGCAGTTTCGGACAGGGGTCTAATGAAAAACTGTTTTTT
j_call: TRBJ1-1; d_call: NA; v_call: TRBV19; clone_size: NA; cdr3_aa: CASKGVKNTEAFF; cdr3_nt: TGTGCCAGTAAAGGGGTTAAGAACACTGAAGCTTTCTTT
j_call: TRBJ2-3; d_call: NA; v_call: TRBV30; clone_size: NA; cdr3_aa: CAWSPPVASTDTQYF; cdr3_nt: TGTGCCTGGAGTCCCCCGGTAGCTTCCACAGATACGCAGTATTTT
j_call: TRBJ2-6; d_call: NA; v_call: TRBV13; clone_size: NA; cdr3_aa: CASSSARGSGANVLTF; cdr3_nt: TGTGCCAGCAGCTCGGCAAGAGGATCTGGGGCCAACGTCCTGACTTTC
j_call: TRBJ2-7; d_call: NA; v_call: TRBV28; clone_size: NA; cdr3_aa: CASTLSSGQAYREQYF; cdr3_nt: TGTGCCAGCACTCTTTCTTCGGGACAAGCCTATAGAGAGCAGTACTTC
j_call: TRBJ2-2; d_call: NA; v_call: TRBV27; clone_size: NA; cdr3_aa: CASSSRETGELFF; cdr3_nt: TGTGCCAGCAGTTCCAGGGAAACCGGGGAGCTGTTTTTT
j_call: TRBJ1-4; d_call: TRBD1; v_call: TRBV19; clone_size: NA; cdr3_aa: CASSTTLRGLGEKLFF; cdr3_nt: TGTGCCAGTAGTACTACTCTCAGGGGGCTTGGTGAAAAACTGTTTTTT
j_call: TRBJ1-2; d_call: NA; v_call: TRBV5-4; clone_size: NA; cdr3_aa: CASSLGPVPYGYTF; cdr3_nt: TGTGCCAGCAGCTTGGGCCCGGTCCCCTATGGCTACACCTTC
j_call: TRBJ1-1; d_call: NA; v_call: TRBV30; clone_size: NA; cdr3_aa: CAWRTNVRLSEAFF; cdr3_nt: TGTGCCTGGAGGACTAATGTGAGGCTATCCGAAGCTTTCTTT
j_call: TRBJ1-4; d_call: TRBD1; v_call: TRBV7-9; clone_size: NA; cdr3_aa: CASSLGQATNEKLFF; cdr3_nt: TGTGCCAGCAGCCTCGGACAGGCCACTAATGAAAAACTGTTTTTT
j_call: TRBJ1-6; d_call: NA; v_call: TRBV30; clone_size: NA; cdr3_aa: CAWSDRANSPLHF; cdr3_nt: TGTGCCTGGAGTGACAGGGCTAATTCACCCCTCCACTTT
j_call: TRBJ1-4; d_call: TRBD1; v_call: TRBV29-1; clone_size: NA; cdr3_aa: CSVSRGQNEKLFF; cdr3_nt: TGCAGCGTTAGCAGGGGGCAGAATGAAAAACTGTTTTTT
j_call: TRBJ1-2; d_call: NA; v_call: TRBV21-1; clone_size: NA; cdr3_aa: CASVQGAEEGYTF; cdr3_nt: TGTGCCAGCGTACAGGGAGCTGAAGAAGGCTACACCTTC
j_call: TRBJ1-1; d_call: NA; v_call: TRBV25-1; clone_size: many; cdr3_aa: CASSPGGTEAFF; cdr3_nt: TGTGCCAGCAGTCCGGGAGGCACTGAAGCTTTCTTT
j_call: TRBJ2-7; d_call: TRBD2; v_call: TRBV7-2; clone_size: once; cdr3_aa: CASSPSGYSYEQYF; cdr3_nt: TGTGCCAGCAGCCCTAGCGGGTACTCCTACGAGCAGTACTTC
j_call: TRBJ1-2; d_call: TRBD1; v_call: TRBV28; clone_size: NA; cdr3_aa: CASSTTGTGFGYTF; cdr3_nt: TGTGCCAGCAGCACTACCGGGACAGGGTTTGGCTACACCTTC
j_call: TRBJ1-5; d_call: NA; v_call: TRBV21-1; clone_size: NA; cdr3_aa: CASSKGDRRWHF; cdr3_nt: TGTGCCAGCAGCAAAGGGGACAGGCGCTGGCATTTT
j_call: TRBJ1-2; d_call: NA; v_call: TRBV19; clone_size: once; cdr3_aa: CASSMANSPFEGYTF; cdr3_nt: TGTGCCAGTAGTATGGCGAACAGTCCCTTCGAGGGCTACACCTTC
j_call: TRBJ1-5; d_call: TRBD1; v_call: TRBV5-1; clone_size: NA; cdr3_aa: CASSSTGGTNQPQHF; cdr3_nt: TGCGCCAGCAGCTCGACAGGGGGTACCAATCAGCCCCAGCATTTT
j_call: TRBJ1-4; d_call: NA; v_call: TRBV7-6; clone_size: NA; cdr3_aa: CASSLNGVVRFGQNEKLFF; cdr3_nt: TGTGCCAGCAGCTTAAACGGTGTGGTTCGTTTCGGACAGAATGAAAAACTGTTTTTT
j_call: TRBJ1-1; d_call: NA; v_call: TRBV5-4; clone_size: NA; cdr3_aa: CASSFRQIMNTEAFF; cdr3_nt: TGTGCCAGCAGCTTCCGCCAGATTATGAACACTGAAGCTTTCTTT
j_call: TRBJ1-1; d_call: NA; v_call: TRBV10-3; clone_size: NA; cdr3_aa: CAISEGDTEAFF; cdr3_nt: TGTGCCATCAGTGAAGGGGACACTGAAGCTTTCTTT
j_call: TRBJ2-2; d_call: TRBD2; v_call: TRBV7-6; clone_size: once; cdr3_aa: CASSLTGLAAGELFF; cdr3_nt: TGTGCCAGCAGCTTAACCGGACTAGCAGCCGGGGAGCTGTTTTTT
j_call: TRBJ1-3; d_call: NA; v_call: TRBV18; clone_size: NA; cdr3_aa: CASSPMTARDSGNTIYF; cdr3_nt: TGTGCCAGCTCACCGATGACAGCCAGAGACTCTGGAAACACCATATATTTT
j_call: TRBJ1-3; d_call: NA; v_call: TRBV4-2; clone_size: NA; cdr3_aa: CASSQRHLGNTIYF; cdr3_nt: TGTGCCAGCAGCCAAAGACATTTAGGAAACACCATATATTTT
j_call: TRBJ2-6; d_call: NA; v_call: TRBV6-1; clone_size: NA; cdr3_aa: CASSEEGGIGANVLTF; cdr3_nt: TGTGCCAGCAGTGAAGAAGGGGGTATTGGGGCCAACGTCCTGACTTTC
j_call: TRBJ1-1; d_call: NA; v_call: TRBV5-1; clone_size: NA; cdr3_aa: CASNTEPKGEAFF; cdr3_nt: TGCGCCAGCAACACGGAACCCAAGGGGGAAGCTTTCTTT
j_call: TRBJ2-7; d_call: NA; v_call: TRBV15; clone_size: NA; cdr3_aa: CATSTGNSGEQYF; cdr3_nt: TGTGCCACCAGTACAGGGAATTCGGGCGAGCAGTACTTC
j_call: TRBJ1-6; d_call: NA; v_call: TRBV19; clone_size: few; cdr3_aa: CASSIGSRRSPLHF; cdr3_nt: TGTGCCAGTAGTATAGGGAGCCGCCGATCACCCCTCCACTTT
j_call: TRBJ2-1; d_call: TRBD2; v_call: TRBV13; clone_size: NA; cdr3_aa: CASSLGLAGKYGEQFF; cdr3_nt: TGTGCCAGCAGCTTAGGACTAGCGGGGAAATACGGTGAGCAGTTCTTC
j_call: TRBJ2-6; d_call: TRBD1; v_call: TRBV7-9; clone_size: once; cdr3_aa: CASSSSGQGSGANVLTF; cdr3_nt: TGTGCCAGCAGCTCTTCGGGACAGGGTTCAGGGGCCAACGTCCTGACTTTC
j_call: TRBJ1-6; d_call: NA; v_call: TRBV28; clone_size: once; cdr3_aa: CASSPDSVTVNSPLHF; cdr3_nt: TGTGCCAGCTCACCGGACAGCGTGACCGTTAATTCACCCCTCCACTTT
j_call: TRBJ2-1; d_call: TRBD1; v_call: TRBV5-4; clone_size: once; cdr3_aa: CASSFPPGQGLPSYNEQFF; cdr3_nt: TGTGCCAGCAGCTTTCCACCGGGACAGGGGTTGCCATCCTACAATGAGCAGTTCTTC
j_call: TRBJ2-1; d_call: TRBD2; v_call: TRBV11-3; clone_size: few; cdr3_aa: CASSKRGAGDEQFF; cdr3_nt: TGTGCCAGCAGTAAGCGGGGGGCCGGGGATGAGCAGTTCTTC
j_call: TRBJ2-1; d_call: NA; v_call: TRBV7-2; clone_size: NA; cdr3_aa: CASSLVGTGESRYNEQFF; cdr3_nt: TGTGCCAGCAGCTTAGTGGGAACGGGAGAATCAAGGTACAATGAGCAGTTCTTC
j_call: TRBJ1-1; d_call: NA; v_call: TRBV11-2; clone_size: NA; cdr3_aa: CASSPKQGMNTEAFF; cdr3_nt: TGTGCCAGCAGCCCAAAACAGGGAATGAACACTGAAGCTTTCTTT
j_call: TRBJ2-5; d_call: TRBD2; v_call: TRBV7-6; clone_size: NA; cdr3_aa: CASSLGGGTGPETQYF; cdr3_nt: TGTGCCAGCAGCTTAGGGGGAGGGACGGGGCCAGAGACCCAGTACTTC
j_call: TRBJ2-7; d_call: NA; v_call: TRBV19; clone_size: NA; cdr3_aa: CATAGQSYEQYF; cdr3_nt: TGTGCCACCGCGGGACAGTCCTACGAGCAGTACTTC